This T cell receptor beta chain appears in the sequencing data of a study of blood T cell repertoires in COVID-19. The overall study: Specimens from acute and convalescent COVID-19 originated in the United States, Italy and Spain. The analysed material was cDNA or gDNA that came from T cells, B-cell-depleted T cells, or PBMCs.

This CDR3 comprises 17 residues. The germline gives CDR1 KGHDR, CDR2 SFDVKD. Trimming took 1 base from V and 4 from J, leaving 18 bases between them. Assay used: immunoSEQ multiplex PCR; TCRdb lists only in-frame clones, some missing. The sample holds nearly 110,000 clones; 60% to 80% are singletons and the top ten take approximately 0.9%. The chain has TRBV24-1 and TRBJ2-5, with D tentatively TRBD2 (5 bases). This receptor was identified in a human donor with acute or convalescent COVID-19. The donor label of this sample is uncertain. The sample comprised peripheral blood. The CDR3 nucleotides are TGTGCCACCAGTGATTTTGGACGGGGATCTTTAGGAGAGACCCAGTACTTC. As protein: CATSDFGRGSLGETQYF.